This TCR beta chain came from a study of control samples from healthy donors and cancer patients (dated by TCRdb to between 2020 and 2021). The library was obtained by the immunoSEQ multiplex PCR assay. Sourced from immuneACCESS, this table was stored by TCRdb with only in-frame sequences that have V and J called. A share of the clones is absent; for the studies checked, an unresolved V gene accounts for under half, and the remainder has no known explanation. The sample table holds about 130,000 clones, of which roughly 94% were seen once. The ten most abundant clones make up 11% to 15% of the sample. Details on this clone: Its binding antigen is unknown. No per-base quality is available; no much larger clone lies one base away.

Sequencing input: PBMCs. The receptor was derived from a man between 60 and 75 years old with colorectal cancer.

The nucleotide sequence reads TGTGCCAGTAGTACACAGGGAACCGGGGAGCTGTTTTTT. It translates as CASSTQGTGELFF. The chain employs TRBV19 and TRBJ2-2; the D gene is possibly TRBD1, with 6 bases matching. CDR1 and CDR2 were assigned from the germline V gene (reference sequence) as LNHDA and SQIVND. V loses 4 bases of germline sequence and J loses 5 bases, and the interval between the two ends is 8 bases. The CDR3 numbers 13 residues from cysteine through phenylalanine. Only the CDR3 region is kept as DNA, spanning 39 bases read in frame from base 1.